The 30 T cell receptor beta chains below all came from one sample that was sequenced in a study of shared clonotypes between healthy human individuals. Only in-frame clones appear in the TCRdb table, and some are missing; sequencing was by immunoSEQ multiplex PCR. The top ten hold 1.2% of the sample, which has 1.5 million to 2.5 million clones, just under 95% seen once. CD45RO negativity and positive selection for CCR7 defined naive CD8 cells, a population that excluded terminally differentiated effector memory CD45RA+ cells. The sample taken for sequencing was naive CD8+ T cells sorted from blood. These receptors originate from a young man in good health.

The chain recombines TRBV2 with TRBJ1-5; D is unclear. This CDR3 contains 16 residues. CDR1 and CDR2 (germline): SNHLY, FYNNEI. V was trimmed by 6 bases and J by 3 bases, leaving 18 bases between them. This CDR3 reads CASSKVIGKDNQPQHF. The CDR3 DNA reads TGTGCCAGCAGCAAAGTGATAGGGAAAGACAATCAGCCCCAGCATTTT.

This chain connects TRBV14 to TRBJ1-2, with D possibly TRBD1 on 6 matching bases. The CDR3 loop spans 14 amino acids. Germline V gene data show CDR1 as SGHDN and CDR2 as FVKESK. Trimming stripped 3 bases from V and 2 bases from J, with 10 bases between. Here the CDR3 DNA reads TGTGCCAGCAGCCATCTCACAGGGAACTATGGCTACACCTTC. Translated: CASSHLTGNYGYTF.

The chain carries TRBV10-2 and TRBJ1-5; possibly TRBD1 for D (5 bases). Germline CDR1 WSHSY, CDR2 SAAADI. The V end was cut by 2 bases, the J end by 0 bases, with 11 bases between. CDR3 length: 16 amino acids. This CDR3 is CASSETGPYSNQPQHF. CDR3 sequence (DNA): TGCGCCAGCAGTGAGACGGGACCCTATAGCAATCAGCCCCAGCATTTT.

The chain is built from TRBV2 and TRBJ2-2; D is perhaps TRBD1 (5 bases). The CDR3 is 13 amino acids. Trimming left V 3 bases short and J 3 bases short, with 5 bases between. From germline, CDR1 is SNHLY and CDR2 FYNNEI. CDR3 protein: CASSDRDTGELFF. CDR3 coding DNA: TGTGCCAGCAGTGACAGGGACACCGGGGAGCTGTTTTTT.

The chain joins TRBV7-9 to TRBJ1-2, with D perhaps TRBD1 (6 bases). V lost 1 base and J lost 0, with 21 bases in between. The CDR3 contains 19 residues. Germline V lookup: CDR1 SEHNR, CDR2 FQNEAQ (reference sequence). CDR3 DNA sequence: TGTGCCAGCAGCTTAGAAGTGGGGGCAGCGAGGGAAGCTAACTATGGCTACACCTTC. Amino acids: CASSLEVGAAREANYGYTF.

The genes are TRBV13 and TRBJ1-4, with D unresolved. Germline V gene sequence: CDR1 PRHDT, CDR2 FYEKMQ (reference sequence). Trimming removed 3 bases from V and 8 bases from J, with 13 bases in between. The CDR3 is 14 amino acids. The CDR3 reads CASSFGPHGEKLFF. Here the CDR3 DNA reads TGTGCCAGCAGCTTCGGTCCTCACGGGGAAAAACTGTTTTTT.

The rearrangement joins TRBV5-6 to TRBJ2-7; D is possibly TRBD1 (7 bases). Trimming stripped 4 bases from V and 1 base from J, with 12 bases between. This CDR3 spans 14 amino acids. CDR1 is SGHDT and CDR2 is YYEEEE in the germline V gene. CDR3 sequence: CASSPAGGSYEQYF. As DNA, the CDR3 is TGTGCCAGCAGCCCAGCAGGGGGGTCCTACGAGCAGTACTTC. The full variable domain, its missing parts supplied by reference TRBV5-6 and TRBJ2-7, is DAGVTQSPTHLIKTRGQQVTLRCSPKSGHDTVSWYQQALGQGPQFIFQYYEEEERQRGNFPDRFSGHQFPNYSSELNVNALLLGDSALYLCASSPAGGSYEQYFGPGTRLTVT.

This chain connects TRBV19 to TRBJ2-5, with TRBD2 matching 12 bases. The CDR3 sequence is 15 residues long. From germline, CDR1 is LNHDA and CDR2 SQIVND (reference sequence). J gave up 5 bases and V 4 bases, and 5 bases lay outside the gene matches. The CDR3 DNA reads as TGTGCCAGTAGTAGTCCTAGCGGGAGGGACGAGACCCAGTACTTC. Its translation is CASSSPSGRDETQYF.

This chain links TRBV9 with TRBJ2-7; weak D call: TRBD1 (5 bases). This CDR3 spans 16 amino acids. Germline CDR1 and CDR2: SGDLS and YYNGEE. V was cut by 2 bases and J by 3 bases, with 18 bases left in between. The CDR3 coding sequence is TGTGCCAGCAGCGTTCTCGACAGCCCCGACCTCTACGAGCAGTACTTC. It is translated as CASSVLDSPDLYEQYF.

This chain links TRBV6-5 with TRBJ2-4; D perhaps matches TRBD1 (5 bases). CDR1 and CDR2 from the germline V gene are MNHEY and SVGAGI. Trimming pared 3 bases from V and 6 bases from J, leaving 9 bases between. The CDR3 sequence is 13 residues long. The CDR3 sequence: CASSYTGANIQYF. The CDR3 region has the DNA TGTGCCAGCAGTTATACAGGAGCAAACATTCAGTACTTC.

This clone was seen only once. The chain recombines TRBV7-9 with TRBJ2-3; TRBD1 might be the D (5 bases). The germline CDR1 and CDR2 sequences are SEHNR and FQNEAQ (reference sequence). V lost 2 bases and J 2 bases, leaving 14 bases between the germline ends. CDR3 length equals 16 residues. The CDR3 reads CASSLPAGLPTDTQYF. In DNA, the CDR3 is TGTGCCAGCAGCTTACCGGCAGGGTTACCCACAGATACGCAGTATTTT.

This sequence joins TRBV28 and TRBJ2-7; no firm D call. From germline, CDR1 is MDHEN and CDR2 SYDVKM. V was shortened by 3 bases and J by 0 bases, with 9 bases between the two germline ends. The CDR3 extends over 14 amino acids. The DNA for the CDR3 is TGTGCCAGCAGTTTTGTGACACACTCCTACGAGCAGTACTTC. Its protein product is CASSFVTHSYEQYF.

This chain links TRBV9 with TRBJ1-2; D might be TRBD1 (5 bases). This CDR3 is built from 15 residues. V lost 3 bases, J lost 3 bases, and 15 bases lay in between. The germline gives CDR1 SGDLS, CDR2 YYNGEE. CDR3 sequence reads: CASSAETALHYGYTF. The CDR3 region has the DNA TGTGCCAGCAGCGCAGAGACAGCCCTCCACTATGGCTACACCTTC.

The chain links TRBV10-2 to TRBJ1-6; possibly TRBD1 for D (5 bases). Trimming left V 3 bases short and J 9 bases short, with 15 bases between. This CDR3 comprises 15 residues. CDR1 WSHSY and CDR2 SAAADI come from the germline V gene. CDR3 region: CASSELGVSASPLHF. The CDR3 DNA follows: TGCGCCAGCAGTGAATTAGGGGTCAGTGCTTCACCCCTCCACTTT.

The sample holds one count of this clone. V is TRBV13 and J is TRBJ2-7; D call uncertain. There are 14 residues in the CDR3. Trimming took off 0 bases at V and 2 bases at J, with 8 bases between the two ends. Germline assignment: CDR1 PRHDT and CDR2 FYEKMQ (reference sequence). CDR3 sequence (DNA): TGTGCCAGCAGCTTAGGAATGGAAACCTACGAGCAGTACTTC. It is translated as CASSLGMETYEQYF.

The J gene is TRBJ2-3, the V gene TRBV10-2; D is uncertain. V lost 6 bases, J lost 2 bases, and 12 bases lay in between. Germline V CDR1 and CDR2: WSHSY, SAAADI. The CDR3 contains 14 residues. The CDR3 DNA is TGCGCCAGCAGAGCGACCGGGCCCACAGATACGCAGTATTTT. Translation: CASRATGPTDTQYF.

The rearrangement links TRBV2 to TRBJ1-2; TRBD1 matches 9 bases. Germline values: CDR1 SNHLY, CDR2 FYNNEI. V shed 10 bases, J shed 2 bases, and the junction held 11 bases outside the gene matches. CDR3 length: 15 residues. The CDR3 DNA sequence: TGTGCCAACACGGGACAGGGTTTCTCGAACTATGGCTACACCTTC. It yields the protein CANTGQGFSNYGYTF.

The rearrangement links TRBV4-1 to TRBJ2-5; perhaps TRBD1 as D (6 bases). V was pared by 4 bases and J by 4 bases, with 19 bases between. CDR1 and CDR2 (germline): MGHRA, YSYEKL. The CDR3 has 16 amino acids. The CDR3 nucleotides are TGCGCCAGCAGCCTCGACAGGTACGAACGCCGAGAGACCCAGTACTTC. Protein: CASSLDRYERRETQYF.

This clone was recorded once. The rearrangement links TRBV6-1 to TRBJ2-2, with no clear D. CDR1 and CDR2 (germline): MNHNS, SASEGT. The CDR3 runs 11 residues. Deletions cut 3 bases from V and 8 bases from J, with 4 bases between. In nucleotides, the CDR3 is TGTGCCAGCAGTGATTGGGGGGAGCTGTTTTTT. Its translation: CASSDWGELFF.

This chain links TRBV28 with TRBJ2-7; 9 bases agree with TRBD2. Germline values: CDR1 MDHEN, CDR2 SYDVKM. The CDR3 covers 15 residues. J gave up 1 base and V 2 bases, and 3 bases lay outside the gene matches. The CDR3: CASSLPAGGSYEQYF. The CDR3 DNA is TGTGCCAGCAGTTTACCAGCGGGGGGTTCCTACGAGCAGTACTTC.

The chain couples TRBV19 to TRBJ2-4, with TRBD2 as a possible D gene (6 bases). CDR3 size: 13 residues. Germline CDR1 reads LNHDA; CDR2 reads SQIVND (reference sequence). With 5 bases removed from V and 7 bases from J, the gap between germline ends came to 12 bases. The CDR3 protein is CASSSPEGNIQYF. CDR3 coding DNA: TGTGCCAGTAGTTCCCCGGAGGGGAACATTCAGTACTTC.

The rearrangement links TRBV6-1 to TRBJ2-2; 9 nucleotides agree with TRBD2. The CDR3 covers 14 residues. The V and J ends lost 9 bases and 4 bases, in that order; junction bases with no gene match: 6. In germline, CDR1 is MNHNS, CDR2 SASEGT. CDR3 residues: CASIAGATTGELFF. The CDR3, as DNA: TGTGCCAGTATAGCGGGAGCTACCACCGGGGAGCTGTTTTTT.

In the case of this clone: The same CDR3 also results from other DNA sequences found in this sample. The chain recombines TRBV28 with TRBJ2-3, with D perhaps assigned TRBD1 or TRBD2 (5 bases each). Looked up from germline, CDR1 is MDHEN and CDR2 is SYDVKM. V lost 3 bases and J lost 0, with 10 bases in between. This CDR3 is 15 amino acids long. The CDR3 DNA is TGTGCCAGCAGTTTGGGGACCGTTAGCACAGATACGCAGTATTTT. This gives the protein CASSLGTVSTDTQYF. The variable domain in full, with the rest retrieved from reference TRBV28 and TRBJ2-3, is DVKVTQSSRYLVKRTGEKVFLECVQDMDHENMFWYRQDPGLGLRLIYFSYDVKMKEKGDIPEGYSVSREKKERFSLILESASTNQTSMYLCASSLGTVSTDTQYFGPGTRLTVL.

The genes are TRBV5-6 and TRBJ2-1; D may be TRBD2 (6 bases). Looked up from germline, CDR1 is SGHDT and CDR2 is YYEEEE. The CDR3 sequence is 14 residues long. V was shortened by 2 bases and J by 7 bases, with 13 bases between the two germline ends. The CDR3 protein is CASSFVRGWNEQFF. The CDR3, as DNA: TGTGCCAGCAGCTTTGTTCGGGGGTGGAATGAGCAGTTCTTC.

The CDR3 DNA is TGTGCCTCAGGAGCAACTAATGAAAAACTGTTTTTT. Translating it yields CASGATNEKLFF. The rearrangement uses TRBV19 and TRBJ1-4; D gene uncertain. CDR1 is LNHDA and CDR2 is SQIVND in the germline V gene (reference sequence). V was shortened by 11 bases and J by 0 bases, with 7 bases between the two germline ends. The CDR3 is 12 amino acids.

The chain couples TRBV6-5 to TRBJ1-5; weak D call: TRBD1 (6 bases). The CDR3 spans 14 residues. Per germline, CDR1 MNHEY and CDR2 SVGAGI. V was shortened by 5 bases and J by 1 base, with 9 bases between the two germline ends. The DNA of the CDR3 is TGTGCCAGCAGTGAAACAGGGAGCAATCAGCCCCAGCATTTT. Amino acids: CASSETGSNQPQHF.

The rearrangement joins TRBV4-1 to TRBJ1-2; D is undetermined. The V end was cut by 1 base, the J end by 4 bases, with 16 bases between. The germline V gene has CDR1 MGHRA and CDR2 YSYEKL. The CDR3 runs 16 residues. The CDR3 sequence: CASSQAPPGEGYGYTF. The CDR3 DNA reads TGCGCCAGCAGCCAAGCTCCCCCCGGGGAAGGCTATGGCTACACCTTC.

The chain employs TRBV6-1 and TRBJ2-2; no definite D call. Germline-derived CDR1 and CDR2 are MNHNS and SASEGT. This CDR3 has 16 amino acids. Deletions cut 1 base from V and 1 base from J, with 10 bases between. The CDR3 DNA is TGTGCCAGCAGTGAAGTGGCAGATATGAACACCGGGGAGCTGTTTTTT. Protein product: CASSEVADMNTGELFF.

The gene calls are TRBV7-8 and TRBJ1-5; D is unresolved. The CDR3 has 12 residues. Trimming removed 1 base at V and 4 bases at J, with 2 bases between. Germline V lookup: CDR1 SGHVS, CDR2 FQNEAQ. CDR3 loop: CASSLVNQPQHF. DNA for the CDR3: TGTGCCAGCAGCTTAGTTAATCAGCCCCAGCATTTT.

V gene TRBV19 combines with J gene TRBJ2-7, with 8 bases lining up with TRBD2. CDR1 is LNHDA, CDR2 SQIVND, per germline (reference sequence). The CDR3 consists of 15 residues. Unmatched junction bases numbered 10, after V lost 5 bases and J lost 4 bases. The CDR3 sequence: CASSPILAGSYEQYF. CDR3 DNA sequence: TGTGCCAGTAGTCCAATTTTAGCGGGATCATACGAGCAGTACTTC.